The 31 T cell receptor beta chains given below trace back to one sample, sequenced in a study of CD8 T cells in ankylosing spondylitis. MiXCR was run by TCRdb on the 5' RACE reads, yielding one entry per CDR3 protein. This table holds 210,000 or so distinct CDR3 sequences, 7% to 10% found once. The specimen was blood, either unsorted or a sorted T cell fraction (not recorded which). These receptors were obtained from a female donor with ankylosing spondylitis or in good health (not recorded which).

This clonotype has ten or more counts. This chain's CDR3 is CASRPVTGGKTGELFF. The CDR3 region has the DNA TGTGCCAGCAGGCCCGTTACAGGGGGAAAAACCGGGGAGCTGTTTTTT. The chain links TRBV6-1 to TRBJ2-2, with 8 bases aligning to TRBD1. J lost 5 bases, V lost 6 bases, and 11 bases had no gene match. Germline V gene lookup returns CDR1 MNHNS and CDR2 SASEGT. There are 16 residues in the CDR3.

The table lists this clonotype with many counts. The V gene is TRBV29-1, the J gene TRBJ2-5; no reliable D call. The V gene lost 1 base and the J gene lost 2 bases, with 17 bases spanning the gap. Germline CDR1 is SQVTM and CDR2 is ANQGSEA. This CDR3 comprises 16 residues. The chain's CDR3 is CSVEGGPGSGQETQYF. As DNA, the CDR3 is TGCAGCGTTGAAGGAGGTCCTGGAAGTGGGCAAGAGACCCAGTACTTC.

This clonotype came up a few times. This sequence joins TRBV7-2 and TRBJ2-1; no clear D gene. CDR1 and CDR2 (germline): SGHTA, FQGNSA. Trimming left V 5 bases short and J 0 bases short, with 17 bases between. The CDR3 runs to 17 residues. CDR3 amino acids: CASSQRYRVSSYNEQFF. CDR3 coding DNA: TGTGCCAGCAGCCAAAGGTACCGGGTCAGCTCCTACAATGAGCAGTTCTTC.

The table lists this clonotype with many counts. V usage is TRBV11-2 and J usage is TRBJ2-1; D gene uncertain. Trimming shortened V by 1 base and J by 7 bases, and 14 bases separated the two germline ends. This CDR3 spans 15 amino acids. Germline CDR1 and CDR2: SGHAT and FQNNGV. The CDR3 DNA sequence: TGTGCCAGCAGCTTAGCCAGCCTTATGGTTAATGAGCAGTTCTTC. This gives the protein CASSLASLMVNEQFF.

This clonotype occurred many times. V is TRBV7-3 and J is TRBJ2-3, with D perhaps matching TRBD2 (5 bases). The germline V and J ends were trimmed by 4 bases and 4 bases, with 15 bases remaining between them. Germline CDR1 reads SGHTA; CDR2 reads FQGTGA. CDR3 length: 15 residues. Here the CDR3 DNA reads TGTGCCAGCAGCTCCCTAGGCGGAGGCGCAGATACGCAGTATTTT. It encodes CASSSLGGGADTQYF.

This clonotype was recorded many times. This chain joins TRBV7-2 and TRBJ2-7, with D tentatively TRBD1 (6 bases). V shed 6 bases and J shed 7 bases, with 22 bases lying between them. This CDR3 has 15 amino acids. CDR1 and CDR2 from the germline V gene are SGHTA and FQGNSA. CDR3 coding DNA: TGTGCCAGCAGACCGGCAGGGCAGGGGCGAGGGGAGCAGTACTTC. This codes for CASRPAGQGRGEQYF.

In regard to this clonotype: This could be a read error, since a much larger clone is one nucleotide away. The rearrangement uses TRBV7-2 and TRBJ1-1; D might be TRBD1 (6 bases). Looked up from germline, CDR1 is SGHTA and CDR2 is FQGNSA. This CDR3 comprises 15 residues. With 3 bases removed from V and 2 bases from J, the gap between germline ends came to 13 bases. The CDR3 DNA sequence: TGTACCAGCAGCTTCCCAGGGGCGAAAAACACTGAAGCTTTCTTT. It translates to CTSSFPGAKNTEAFF.

In this sample, this clonotype turned up a few times. The V gene is TRBV7-2, the J gene TRBJ2-3; no firm D call. Between the trimmed V and J ends, which lost 1 base and 2 bases, there was a span of 13 bases. Germline V gives CDR1 SGHTA, CDR2 FQGNSA. There are 16 residues in the CDR3. CDR3: CASSLEARWDTDTQYF. The CDR3 DNA follows: TGTGCCAGCAGCTTAGAAGCGCGGTGGGACACAGATACGCAGTATTTT.

In its sample, this clonotype was seen many times. The CDR3, as DNA: TGCAGTGCTAGAGGTCCCAATTTACGGGGAACCTACAATGAGCAGTTCTTC. It specifies CSARGPNLRGTYNEQFF. V usage is TRBV20-1 and J usage is TRBJ2-1; weak D call: TRBD2 (5 bases). The CDR3 runs to 17 residues. The V end was cut by 1 base, the J end by 2 bases, with 18 bases between. From germline, CDR1 is DFQATT and CDR2 SNEGSKA (reference sequence).

This clonotype was seen many times. V gene TRBV6-1 combines with J gene TRBJ2-1, with 12 bases matching TRBD2. The CDR3 spans 14 residues. The V gene's germline CDR1 is MNHNS and CDR2 SASEGT. Germline trimming cut 6 bases from V and 5 bases from J; bases unmatched to any gene: 2. CDR3 amino acids: CASSRTSGNNEQFF. Written as DNA, the CDR3 is TGTGCCAGCAGCCGGACTAGCGGGAACAATGAGCAGTTCTTC.

This clonotype was seen at least ten times. V gene TRBV20-1 combines with J gene TRBJ2-3; TRBD2 matches at 9 bases. The CDR3 loop spans 14 amino acids. V shed 4 bases and J 6 bases; nucleotides not matched to a gene: 8. Per the germline V gene, CDR1 is DFQATT and CDR2 is SNEGSKA (reference sequence). The CDR3 DNA is TGCAGTGCTATTTTCGGCGGGAGGGCGGATACGCAGTATTTT. Translating it yields CSAIFGGRADTQYF.

V usage is TRBV11-2 and J usage is TRBJ2-7, with 7 bases identical to TRBD1. The length of the CDR3 is 16 residues. The V segment lost 3 bases and the J segment 2 bases; nucleotides outside the gene matches: 10. The germline CDR1 and CDR2 sequences are SGHAT and FQNNGV. The CDR3 reads CASSFLRGQGAYEQYF. Written as DNA, the CDR3 is TGTGCCAGCAGCTTTTTGAGGGGGCAGGGGGCCTACGAGCAGTACTTC.

This clonotype was detected ten times or more. The J gene is TRBJ2-3, the V gene TRBV20-1, with 10 bases fitting TRBD2. CDR1 is DFQATT and CDR2 is SNEGSKA in the germline V gene (reference sequence). The junction had 3 bases not matched to a gene; V was cut back by 2 bases and J by 4 bases. The CDR3 runs to 14 residues. The CDR3, as DNA: TGCAGTGCTAGACTAGCGGGAGTTCCAGATACGCAGTATTTT. As protein: CSARLAGVPDTQYF.

This clonotype was seen more than once but under ten times. V and J are TRBV4-2 and TRBJ1-1, with D perhaps TRBD1 (5 bases). The CDR3 spans 19 residues. Germline V gene data show CDR1 as LGHNA and CDR2 as YNFKEQ. V was trimmed by 4 bases and J by 1 base, leaving 25 bases between them. CDR3: CASSLRTPGTGLGNTEAFF. For the CDR3, the DNA is TGTGCCAGCAGCCTCAGGACCCCCGGGACCGGCTTGGGGAACACTGAAGCTTTCTTT.

The sample holds many counts of this clonotype. The rearrangement joins TRBV6-2 or TRBV6-3 to TRBJ2-2; D gene ambiguous. V was cut by 6 bases and J by 5 bases, with 13 bases left in between. Germline V gene lookup returns CDR1 MNHEY and CDR2 SVGEGT. The CDR3 has 14 residues. CDR3 loop: CASRGPEWTGELFF. CDR3 nucleotides: TGTGCCAGCAGAGGCCCCGAATGGACCGGGGAGCTGTTTTTT.

This clonotype was counted many times. The chain couples TRBV5-1 to TRBJ2-1; 9 nucleotides match TRBD2. With 5 bases clipped from V and 10 bases from J, the junction kept 28 bases outside the gene matches. In germline, CDR1 is SGHRS, CDR2 YFSETQ. The CDR3 is made up of 20 amino acids. CDR3 DNA: TGCGCCAGCAGGGCTGCTAGCGGGATAAGAAACCCGAGGGACGATAACGAGCAGTTCTTC. It yields the protein CASRAASGIRNPRDDNEQFF.

To note about this clonotype: A much bigger clone sits one base away, suggesting this may be a read error. The chain employs TRBV5-1 and TRBJ2-2; D could derive from TRBD1 or TRBD2 (5 bases each). The CDR3 contains 14 residues. Per germline, CDR1 SGHRS and CDR2 YFSETQ. The CDR3 region is CASSSISNTGALFF. CDR3 DNA: TGCGCCAGCAGCTCCATATCAAACACCGGGGCGCTGTTTTTT.

This clonotype was seen repeatedly, ten times or more. This rearrangement joins TRBV3-1 to TRBJ2-5; D is ambiguous. Germline V gene lookup returns CDR1 LGHDT and CDR2 YNNKEL (reference sequence). The CDR3 spans 17 residues. Trimming shortened V by 3 bases and J by 4 bases, and 21 bases separated the two germline ends. CDR3 loop: CASSHHGVRPSGETQYF. As DNA, the CDR3 is TGTGCCAGCAGCCATCACGGTGTGCGCCCTTCGGGAGAGACCCAGTACTTC.

This clonotype was recorded at least ten times. V and J are TRBV25-1 and TRBJ2-3; TRBD2 matches at 9 bases. Germline CDR1 is MGHDK and CDR2 is SYGVNS. V gave up 3 bases and J gave up 1 base; unmatched junction bases: 8. The CDR3 totals 17 residues. The CDR3, as DNA: TGTGCCAGCAGTGATTATATAGCGGGAGAGGGCACAGATACGCAGTATTTT. Protein product: CASSDYIAGEGTDTQYF.

This clonotype was counted a few times. The genes are TRBV20-1 and TRBJ2-1; TRBD2 matches at 15 bases. Germline CDR1 is DFQATT and CDR2 is SNEGSKA (reference sequence). V gave up 0 bases and J gave up 0 bases; unmatched junction bases: 6. The CDR3 is 19 amino acids. Here the CDR3 DNA reads TGCAGTGCTAGAGATCCTGGGACTAGCGGGAGGAACTCCTACAATGAGCAGTTCTTC. Encoded protein: CSARDPGTSGRNSYNEQFF.

This clonotype was counted at least ten times. The rearrangement links TRBV6-2 or TRBV6-3 to TRBJ1-2; TRBD1 aligns across 7 bases. CDR1 and CDR2 from the germline V gene are MNHEY and SVGEGT. The CDR3 runs to 15 residues. With V trimmed by 6 bases and J by 4 bases, 11 bases remained unmatched. CDR3 sequence: CASSHRDSASYGYTF. The CDR3 region has the DNA TGTGCCAGCAGCCATCGGGACAGTGCAAGCTATGGCTACACCTTC.

This clonotype was seen repeatedly, ten times or more. The rearrangement links TRBV29-1 to TRBJ2-1; 11 bases map to TRBD2. The J segment lost 6 bases and the V segment lost 6 bases, leaving 10 bases of the junction unmatched. This CDR3 contains 15 residues. Germline CDR1 is SQVTM and CDR2 is ANQGSEA. The CDR3 loop reads CSVVQTSGTSNEQFF. In DNA form, the CDR3 reads TGCAGCGTCGTCCAGACTAGCGGGACGTCCAATGAGCAGTTCTTC.

Notes on this clonotype: This may stem from a read error, because a much larger clone lies one nucleotide away. This chain connects TRBV27 to TRBJ1-5; possibly TRBD1 for D (5 bases). Germline V gene sequence: CDR1 MNHEY, CDR2 SMNVEV (reference sequence). V was trimmed by 4 bases and J by 3 bases, leaving 13 bases between them. The CDR3 is 15 residues long. The CDR3 loop reads CASSSAGRDNQPQHF. CDR3 DNA sequence: TGTGCCAGCAGTTCGGCAGGGCGCGACAATCAGCCCCAGCATTTT.

This clonotype showed up just a few times. The chain recombines TRBV20-1 with TRBJ1-3; D is possibly TRBD1 (5 bases). Trimming cost V 6 bases and J 0 bases, with 12 bases left between them. The CDR3 length is 14 residues. CDR1 and CDR2 (germline): DFQATT, SNEGSKA (reference sequence). The CDR3 bases are TGCAGTGCCCTCGACAGTGACTCTGGAAACACCATATATTTT. Amino acids: CSALDSDSGNTIYF.

This clonotype was counted at least ten times. The chain has TRBV18 and TRBJ1-1; D is possibly TRBD1 (6 bases). The CDR3 is made up of 13 amino acids. Germline V CDR1 and CDR2: KGHSH, LQKENI. Trimming pared 8 bases from V and 3 bases from J, leaving 13 bases between. This CDR3 reads CASALGADTEAFF. The CDR3 DNA reads as TGTGCCAGCGCCTTGGGGGCGGACACTGAAGCTTTCTTT. Variable domain in full (rest from reference TRBV18 and TRBJ1-1): NAGVMQNPRHLVRRRGQEARLRCSPMKGHSHVYWYRQLPEEGLKFMVYLQKENIIDESGMPKERFSAEFPKEGPSILRIQQVVRGDSAAYFCASALGADTEAFFGQGTRLTVV.

Ten or more counts support this clonotype. This chain links TRBV7-9 with TRBJ1-2; weak D call: TRBD1 (6 bases). The CDR3 totals 15 residues. The germline V gene encodes CDR1 SEHNR and CDR2 FQNEAQ (reference sequence). The ends were cut back, 3 bases at V and 9 bases at J, with 20 bases in the middle. This chain's CDR3 is CASSLGNRAGGSYTF. As DNA, the CDR3 is TGTGCCAGCAGCTTGGGGAACAGGGCCGGGGGTAGCTACACCTTC.

V is TRBV6-2 or TRBV6-3 and J is TRBJ1-5; tentative D call: TRBD1 (6 bases). Germline V lookup: CDR1 MNHEY, CDR2 SVGEGT. V gave up 4 bases and J gave up 3 bases, with 13 bases separating them. This CDR3 has 15 residues. The chain's CDR3 is CASSLVQGANQPQHF. The CDR3 coding sequence is TGTGCCAGCAGTTTGGTACAGGGCGCCAATCAGCCCCAGCATTTT.

The rearrangement links TRBV29-1 to TRBJ2-2; no reliable D call. The CDR3 consists of 14 residues. V lost 5 bases to trimming and J lost 2 bases, with 12 bases between them. Germline values: CDR1 SQVTM, CDR2 ANQGSEA. The CDR3 sequence is CSVSAPANTGELFF. The CDR3 DNA follows: TGCAGCGTTTCGGCCCCAGCCAACACCGGGGAGCTGTTTTTT.

This clonotype was seen many times. This chain uses TRBV5-1 with TRBJ1-3; no definite D call. V was cut by 4 bases and J by 4 bases, with 12 bases left in between. The germline V gene has CDR1 SGHRS and CDR2 YFSETQ. This CDR3 has 14 residues. The CDR3 coding sequence is TGCGCCAGCAGCCAGAGTGGTAGCGGAAACACCATATATTTT. Translation gives CASSQSGSGNTIYF. The full variable domain, completed using reference TRBV5-1 and TRBJ1-3, is KAGVTQTPRYLIKTRGQQVTLSCSPISGHRSVSWYQQTPGQGLQFLFEYFSETQRNKGNFPGRFSGRQFSNSRSEMNVSTLELGDSALYLCASSQSGSGNTIYFGEGSWLTVV.

This clonotype has at least ten counts. The chain recombines TRBV4-3 with TRBJ2-1, with 8 bases that match TRBD2. Per germline, CDR1 LGHNA and CDR2 YSLEER. This CDR3 is 16 amino acids long. V lost 1 base to trimming and J lost 7 bases; unmatched junction nucleotides: 9. The DNA for the CDR3 is TGCGCCAGCAGCCAAGGAGCCAGCGGGAGTAAGAATGAGCAGTTCTTC. Its protein is CASSQGASGSKNEQFF.

This clonotype was counted at least ten times. The chain has TRBV29-1 and TRBJ2-5, with TRBD2 identical over 7 bases. Germline V gene sequence: CDR1 SQVTM, CDR2 ANQGSEA. The V gene end was trimmed by 3 bases and the J gene end by 1 base; junction bases not matched to a gene: 2. This CDR3 spans 13 amino acids. The CDR3 sequence: CSVEGEGQETQYF. The CDR3 bases are TGCAGCGTTGAGGGGGAGGGCCAAGAGACCCAGTACTTC.